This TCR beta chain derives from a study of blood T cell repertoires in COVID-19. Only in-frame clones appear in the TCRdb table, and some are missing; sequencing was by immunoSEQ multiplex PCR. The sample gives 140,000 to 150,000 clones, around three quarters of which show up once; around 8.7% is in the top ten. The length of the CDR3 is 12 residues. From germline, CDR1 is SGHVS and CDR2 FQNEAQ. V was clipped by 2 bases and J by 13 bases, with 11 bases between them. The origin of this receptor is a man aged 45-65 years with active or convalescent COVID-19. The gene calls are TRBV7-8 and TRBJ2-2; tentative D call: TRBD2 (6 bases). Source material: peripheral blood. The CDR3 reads CASSLRDSRLFF. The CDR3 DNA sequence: TGTGCCAGCAGCTTAAGGGACTCTCGGCTGTTTTTT.